This T cell receptor (beta chain) emerged from a study of blood T cell repertoires in COVID-19. The CDR3 contains 15 residues. Per germline, CDR1 MGHRA and CDR2 YSYEKL. V lost 0 bases and J 7 bases, leaving 15 bases between the germline ends. The method was immunoSEQ multiplex PCR; TCRdb's version includes in-frame clones alone and lacks a portion of them. The profile shows about 29,000 clones, approximately 88% of them singletons. V and J are TRBV4-1 and TRBJ1-2, with a tentative D call TRBD1 (6 bases). This TCR was recovered from a man of 80 years or more with active COVID-19. The sample comprised peripheral blood. The CDR3 bases are TGCGCCAGCAGCCAAGAAGGATCGGGGGGCTCTGGCTACACCTTC. This gives the protein CASSQEGSGGSGYTF.